What follows are 8 T cell receptor beta chains derived from one specimen sequenced in a study of CD8 T cells in Susac syndrome. When the RNA was reverse transcribed, random hexamers were used with an input of about 0.45 to 1 ug. TCRdb processed the immunoSEQ multiplex PCR reads anew with MiXCR; each CDR3 protein has one entry. The sample has some 120,000 distinct CDR3 sequences; around 94% are singletons. The sequenced sample was CD8+ T cells from PBMCs. All receptors derive from a human donor with Susac syndrome.

The chain has TRBV20-1 and TRBJ2-5; either TRBD1 or TRBD2 may fit D (5 bases each). The CDR3 is made up of 15 amino acids. Germline CDR1 and CDR2: DFQATT and SNEGSKA (reference sequence). The V gene lost 4 bases and the J gene lost 5 bases, with 20 bases spanning the gap. The CDR3 protein is CSAKGTIDFSETQYF. CDR3 sequence (DNA): TGCAGTGCTAAGGGGACGATTGACTTTTCGGAGACCCAGTACTTC.

The chain employs TRBV5-4 and TRBJ2-7; D gene unclear. CDR1 SGHNT and CDR2 YYREEE come from the germline V gene (reference sequence). V was clipped by 4 bases and J by 0 bases, with 11 bases between them. CDR3 size: 14 residues. The CDR3 coding sequence is TGTGCCAGCAGCCCGGAGCGTAGCTCCTACGAGCAGTACTTC. Protein sequence: CASSPERSSYEQYF.

The V and J genes are TRBV20-1 and TRBJ2-3, with D possibly matching TRBD2 (6 bases). The CDR3 totals 13 residues. Germline CDR1 DFQATT, CDR2 SNEGSKA (reference sequence). Trimming took 2 bases from V and 4 from J, leaving 10 bases between them. Here the CDR3 DNA reads TGCAGTGCTAGATCGGGGGTTTCAGATACGCAGTATTTT. Translated, it gives CSARSGVSDTQYF.

The J gene is TRBJ1-1, the V gene TRBV29-1; D gene uncertain. Germline values: CDR1 SQVTM, CDR2 ANQGSEA. This CDR3 region has 12 residues. Trimming stripped 5 bases from V and 3 bases from J, with 10 bases between. In DNA, the CDR3 is TGCAGCGTTTCGGGGTTGGACACTGAAGCTTTCTTT. As protein: CSVSGLDTEAFF.

The CDR3 loop reads CASSGRGLNTEAFF. The CDR3 DNA reads TGTGCCAGCAGTGGCCGGGGACTGAACACTGAAGCTTTCTTT. The genes are TRBV6-5 and TRBJ1-1, with TRBD1 as a possible D gene (5 bases). V was shortened by 5 bases and J by 0 bases, with 10 bases between the two germline ends. This CDR3 spans 14 amino acids. Germline CDR1 reads MNHEY; CDR2 reads SVGAGI.

The rearrangement links TRBV7-9 to TRBJ2-7; no clear D. The V end lost 10 bases, the J end lost 1 base, and 17 bases lay between the germline ends. This CDR3 comprises 14 residues. In germline, CDR1 is SEHNR, CDR2 FQNEAQ (reference sequence). CDR3 sequence (DNA): TGTGCCACCAGTGGTAAGGGTGGGTCCTACGAGCAGTACTTC. Its translation: CATSGKGGSYEQYF.

The chain is built from TRBV12-3 or TRBV12-4 and TRBJ1-2, with TRBD1 matching 7 bases. The junction had 10 bases not matched to a gene; V was cut back by 5 bases and J by 1 base. The CDR3 runs 16 residues. CDR3 sequence reads: CASSPRGTADNYGYTF. The DNA of the CDR3 is TGTGCCAGCAGTCCCAGGGGGACAGCAGATAACTATGGCTACACCTTC.

The rearrangement joins TRBV30 to TRBJ2-1; no firm D call. Germline CDR1 and CDR2: GTSNPN and SVGIG (reference sequence). The V gene lost 2 bases and the J gene lost 0 bases, with 5 bases spanning the gap. CDR3 size: 13 residues. In nucleotides, the CDR3 is TGTGCCTGGAGTCAGAGCTCCTACAATGAGCAGTTCTTC. Translating it yields CAWSQSSYNEQFF.